The 25 T cell receptor beta chains presented below share a single source sample, sequenced in a study of CD8 T cells in Susac syndrome (dated by TCRdb to between 2019 and 2020). The method behind the library was the immunoSEQ multiplex PCR assay. RNA was extracted with the RNeasy kit and about 0.5 to 1 ug was reverse transcribed using random hexamers. TCRdb passed the public sequencing reads through fastp at Q25 and MiXCR, retaining productive beta sequences. Each CDR3 protein appears once, grouped with its most common genes and DNA. This sample has under 550,000 distinct CDR3 sequences in its table, and more than 80% of those were observed once. The ten largest clones capture around 0.12% of the sample. The sequenced sample was CD8+ T cells from PBMCs. The receptors come from a human donor with multiple sclerosis.

The rearrangement uses TRBV7-3 and TRBJ1-1; tentatively, D is TRBD1 (6 bases). The V end lost 2 bases, the J end lost 0 bases, and 16 bases lay between the germline ends. The CDR3 sequence is 17 residues long. The germline gives CDR1 SGHTA, CDR2 FQGTGA. The DNA for the CDR3 is TGTGCCAGCAGCTTATCCCATCTGGACAGTTTGAACACTGAAGCTTTCTTT. The encoded protein is CASSLSHLDSLNTEAFF. Together with reference TRBV7-3 and TRBJ1-1, the CDR3 gives the full variable domain: GAGVSQTPSNKVTEKGKYVELRCDPISGHTALYWYRQSLGQGPEFLIYFQGTGAADDSGLPNDRFFAVRPEGSVSTLKIQRTERGDSAVYLCASSLSHLDSLNTEAFFGQGTRLTVV.

This rearrangement joins TRBV7-2 to TRBJ1-1; D is undetermined. This CDR3 comprises 14 residues. CDR1 SGHTA and CDR2 FQGNSA come from the germline V gene. V shed 7 bases and J shed 0 bases, with 12 bases lying between them. Here the CDR3 reads CASIEGGMNTEAFF. CDR3 coding DNA: TGTGCCAGCATCGAGGGTGGGATGAACACTGAAGCTTTCTTT.

The rearrangement joins TRBV25-1 to TRBJ2-1, with D hard to call. Germline CDR1 reads MGHDK; CDR2 reads SYGVNS. The CDR3 is made up of 15 amino acids. V was shortened by 1 base and J by 9 bases, with 16 bases between the two germline ends. The CDR3 loop is CASSESYGPAPEQFF. Here the CDR3 DNA reads TGTGCCAGCAGTGAATCATATGGGCCAGCACCTGAGCAGTTCTTC.

This chain uses TRBV28 with TRBJ2-7; D call uncertain. V lost 6 bases to trimming and J lost 2 bases, with 14 bases between them. The CDR3 extends over 14 amino acids. Germline V gene sequence: CDR1 MDHEN, CDR2 SYDVKM. The CDR3 bases are TGTGCCAGCAGACAAAAAAACAGCCCCTACGAGCAGTACTTC. It translates to CASRQKNSPYEQYF.

The V gene is TRBV27, the J gene TRBJ2-4; D possibly corresponds to TRBD2 (5 bases). Germline assignment: CDR1 MNHEY and CDR2 SMNVEV (reference sequence). V lost 9 bases and J lost 1, with 10 bases in between. The CDR3 spans 13 residues. CDR3 bases: TGTGCCAGTCGGTCGGGGGCCAAAAACATTCAGTACTTC. Protein sequence: CASRSGAKNIQYF.

The chain uses TRBV5-6 and TRBJ1-4; D ambiguous. The CDR3 has 18 amino acids. Germline lookup yields CDR1 SGHDT and CDR2 YYEEEE. Deletions cut 0 bases from V and 0 bases from J, with 15 bases between. CDR3 sequence: CASSLGWGGPATNEKLFF. The CDR3 nucleotides read TGTGCCAGCAGCTTGGGGTGGGGAGGTCCTGCAACTAATGAAAAACTGTTTTTT.

This clonotype has more than one count but fewer than ten. This chain uses TRBV11-2 with TRBJ1-5; 7 nucleotides align to TRBD1. The CDR3 sequence is 13 residues long. J was trimmed by 6 bases and V by 5 bases; bases with no gene match: 4. Germline V gene data show CDR1 as SGHAT and CDR2 as FQNNGV. CDR3 sequence (DNA): TGTGCCAGCAGCACCGGGACAGCTCAGCCCCAGCATTTT. This encodes CASSTGTAQPQHF.

The CDR3 protein is CSVGLWDLGYEQYF. CDR3 DNA: TGCAGCGTTGGGCTCTGGGATTTGGGCTACGAGCAGTACTTC. This chain uses TRBV29-1 with TRBJ2-7; no definite D call. The ends were cut back, 4 bases at V and 3 bases at J, with 16 bases in the middle. CDR3 length: 14 residues. Germline V gives CDR1 SQVTM, CDR2 ANQGSEA.

The gene calls are TRBV2 and TRBJ2-7, with TRBD1 matching 9 bases. The germline gives CDR1 SNHLY, CDR2 FYNNEI. V dropped 7 bases and J dropped 3; count of bases not matched to a gene: 10. The CDR3 runs 15 residues. CDR3 residues: CASNGVGTGYYEQYF. The CDR3 coding sequence is TGTGCCAGCAATGGGGTCGGGACAGGGTACTACGAGCAGTACTTC. Filled out from reference TRBV2 and TRBJ2-7, the complete variable domain reads EPEVTQTPSHQVTQMGQEVILRCVPISNHLYFYWYRQILGQKVEFLVSFYNNEISEKSEIFDDQFSVERPDGSNFTLKIRSTKLEDSAMYFCASNGVGTGYYEQYFGPGTRLTVT.

This clonotype has more than one count but fewer than ten. The V and J genes are TRBV27 and TRBJ2-7; TRBD2 might be the D (5 bases). The length of the CDR3 is 13 residues. The germline V and J ends were trimmed by 2 bases and 0 bases, with 5 bases remaining between them. The germline V gene encodes CDR1 MNHEY and CDR2 SMNVEV (reference sequence). CDR3 nucleotide sequence: TGTGCCAGCAGTTTACGGGACTCCTACGAGCAGTACTTC. This encodes CASSLRDSYEQYF.

This clonotype has only one observation. The gene calls are TRBV5-1 and TRBJ2-1; 9 nucleotides match TRBD1. Germline CDR1 reads SGHRS; CDR2 reads YFSETQ. The CDR3 is made up of 19 amino acids. V trimming: 4 bases; J trimming: 4 bases; junction bases outside the gene matches: 18. The CDR3 sequence: CASSGGQGPGAGWYNEQFF. CDR3 coding DNA: TGCGCCAGCAGCGGGGGACAGGGACCCGGAGCGGGCTGGTACAATGAGCAGTTCTTC. Full variable domain (outside the CDR3, taken from reference TRBV5-1 and TRBJ2-1): KAGVTQTPRYLIKTRGQQVTLSCSPISGHRSVSWYQQTPGQGLQFLFEYFSETQRNKGNFPGRFSGRQFSNSRSEMNVSTLELGDSALYLCASSGGQGPGAGWYNEQFFGPGTRLTVL.

V is TRBV27 and J is TRBJ2-1; D might be TRBD2 (7 bases). There are 14 residues in the CDR3. CDR1 is MNHEY, CDR2 SMNVEV, per germline (reference sequence). The V and J ends lost 7 bases and 4 bases respectively, with 14 bases between them. In DNA form, the CDR3 reads TGTGCCAGCACCCTAGGGGGGGGTTACAATGAGCAGTTCTTC. Amino acid sequence: CASTLGGGYNEQFF.

This clonotype was detected only once. This chain uses TRBV9 with TRBJ2-7, with D perhaps matching TRBD2 (6 bases). Germline V CDR1 and CDR2: SGDLS, YYNGEE. This CDR3 is 13 amino acids long. V was shortened by 3 bases and J by 7 bases, with 14 bases between the two germline ends. The CDR3 sequence: CASSAFRAGEQYF. CDR3 in DNA: TGTGCCAGCAGCGCCTTCCGTGCGGGGGAGCAGTACTTC.

The chain joins TRBV10-2 to TRBJ2-3; D is perhaps TRBD1 (8 bases). Germline loops: CDR1 WSHSY, CDR2 SAAADI. V dropped 5 bases and J dropped 3 bases, with 12 bases sitting between them. The CDR3 totals 14 residues. CDR3 in amino acids: CASSNRGGTDTQYF. The CDR3 coding sequence is TGCGCCAGCAGTAACAGGGGGGGTACAGATACGCAGTATTTT.

The CDR3 reads CASSLESGDNEQFF. CDR3 DNA: TGTGCCAGCAGCTTAGAGAGCGGAGACAATGAGCAGTTCTTC. The chain recombines TRBV7-2 with TRBJ2-1, with D maybe TRBD2 (5 bases). V dropped 1 base and J dropped 5 bases, with 9 bases sitting between them. CDR3 size: 14 residues. Germline V CDR1 and CDR2: SGHTA, FQGNSA.

V and J are TRBV6-2 or TRBV6-3 and TRBJ2-1, with D possibly TRBD2 on 6 matching bases. Germline assignment: CDR1 MNHEY and CDR2 SVGEGT. Trimming took off 6 bases at V and 4 bases at J, with 19 bases between the two ends. The CDR3 sequence is 16 residues long. The CDR3 nucleotides are TGTGCCAGCAGCTTGGGGGGAGGCCCCATTTACAATGAGCAGTTCTTC. Protein product: CASSLGGGPIYNEQFF.

The rearrangement joins TRBV13 to TRBJ1-2; possibly TRBD1 for D (5 bases). V was cut by 0 bases and J by 8 bases, with 22 bases left in between. Germline V gene sequence: CDR1 PRHDT, CDR2 FYEKMQ (reference sequence). The CDR3 is 17 residues long. The CDR3, as DNA: TGTGCCAGCAGCTTAGGCTTTCGGGACCCCTCCAACGAGGGCTACACCTTC. It codes for CASSLGFRDPSNEGYTF. The full variable domain, rest sourced from reference TRBV13 and TRBJ1-2, is AAGVIQSPRHLIKEKRETATLKCYPIPRHDTVYWYQQGPGQDPQFLISFYEKMQSDKGSIPDRFSAQQFSDYHSELNMSSLELGDSALYFCASSLGFRDPSNEGYTFGSGTRLTVV.

This clonotype appeared a single time. This chain uses TRBV27 with TRBJ2-2, with unresolved D. There are 15 residues in the CDR3. V lost 0 bases and J 7 bases, leaving 12 bases between the germline ends. From germline, CDR1 is MNHEY and CDR2 SMNVEV (reference sequence). The CDR3 sequence is CASSLSARTHGELFF. For the CDR3, the DNA is TGTGCCAGCAGTTTATCTGCCAGAACCCACGGGGAGCTGTTTTTT.

The V and J genes are TRBV7-9 and TRBJ2-1, with D perhaps being TRBD1 or TRBD2 (6 bases each). The V end was cut by 2 bases, the J end by 1 base, with 15 bases between. The germline V gene has CDR1 SEHNR and CDR2 FQNEAQ (reference sequence). There are 17 residues in the CDR3. The CDR3 region is CASSLLTGRESYNEQFF. CDR3 sequence (DNA): TGTGCCAGCAGCTTACTTACAGGGCGGGAATCCTACAATGAGCAGTTCTTC.

The V gene is TRBV15, the J gene TRBJ2-3, with D perhaps being TRBD1 or TRBD2 (6 bases each). The CDR3 loop spans 15 amino acids. Germline-derived CDR1 and CDR2 are LNHNV and YYDKDF (reference sequence). Trimming removed 2 bases at V and 0 bases at J, with 9 bases between. CDR3 loop: CATSRWRGSTDTQYF. CDR3 DNA: TGTGCCACCAGCAGATGGAGGGGGAGCACAGATACGCAGTATTTT.

The genes are TRBV19 and TRBJ2-1; tentatively, D is TRBD2 (5 bases). CDR3 length equals 16 residues. V gave up 5 bases and J gave up 6 bases, with 20 bases separating them. Germline CDR1 and CDR2: LNHDA and SQIVND (reference sequence). The CDR3 coding sequence is TGTGCCAGTAGTCGAGGGCAGAGTCTCCTTTCCAATGAGCAGTTCTTC. Translated: CASSRGQSLLSNEQFF.

In this sample, this clonotype turned up once. The chain joins TRBV7-8 to TRBJ2-3; tentatively, D is TRBD2 (5 bases). Trimming cost V 5 bases and J 2 bases, with 14 bases left between them. CDR1 and CDR2 (germline): SGHVS, FQNEAQ. This CDR3 has 15 amino acids. The CDR3 loop reads CASSPAGDYTDTQYF. CDR3 sequence (DNA): TGTGCCAGCAGCCCGGCCGGTGACTACACAGATACGCAGTATTTT. The whole variable domain, remainder taken from reference TRBV7-8 and TRBJ2-3, is GAGVSQSPRYKVAKRGQDVALRCDPISGHVSLFWYQQALGQGPEFLTYFQNEAQLDKSGLPSDRFFAERPEGSVSTLKIQRTQQEDSAVYLCASSPAGDYTDTQYFGPGTRLTVL.

The chain couples TRBV3-1 to TRBJ2-7; D is ambiguous. In germline, CDR1 is LGHDT, CDR2 YNNKEL (reference sequence). The CDR3 runs to 15 residues. V was shortened by 1 base and J by 0 bases, with 10 bases between the two germline ends. DNA of the CDR3: TGTGCCAGCAGCCAAGTCCCAGGACCCTCCTACGAGCAGTACTTC. Encoded protein: CASSQVPGPSYEQYF.

This clonotype was recorded only once. The chain uses TRBV6-1 and TRBJ2-7; 7 positions match TRBD1. Germline trimming cut 3 bases from V and 6 bases from J; bases unmatched to any gene: 11. Germline lookup yields CDR1 MNHNS and CDR2 SASEGT. CDR3 length: 15 residues. CDR3 nucleotides: TGTGCCAGCAGTGAGCGGGCAGGGGGTTATGGCGAGCAGTACTTC. This sequence encodes CASSERAGGYGEQYF.

The V and J genes are TRBV7-2 and TRBJ2-1, with 10 bases aligning to TRBD2. This CDR3 region has 17 residues. J gave up 7 bases and V 5 bases, and 14 bases lay outside the gene matches. Germline assignment: CDR1 SGHTA and CDR2 FQGNSA. The CDR3 sequence is CASSPFLAGVSWNEQFF. CDR3 nucleotide sequence: TGTGCCAGCAGCCCGTTCCTAGCGGGAGTTAGTTGGAATGAGCAGTTCTTC.